The 27 T cell receptor beta chains listed next were all sequenced from one sample in a study of human versus mouse CDR3 diversity and MHC coevolution. TCRdb's table, derived via immunoSEQ multiplex PCR, lists solely in-frame clones and lacks some. Of about 77,000 clones listed, roughly 92% are singletons. Specimen: naive CD4+ T cells from blood. Subset of the sample: CD45RO-negative CD62L-positive naive CD4 T cells. Receptors were obtained from a person aged 30-69 years in good health.

CDR3 DNA: TGTGCCAGCAGCCAAGATGGGACTAGCGGGGTCCACTACGAGCAGTACTTC. Amino acids: CASSQDGTSGVHYEQYF. This rearrangement joins TRBV4-2 to TRBJ2-5; 13 nucleotides agree with TRBD2. The J call may be in error: the DNA end matches TRBJ2-7 better. CDR3 length equals 17 residues. Germline V gives CDR1 LGHNA, CDR2 YNFKEQ.

The chain couples TRBV6-6 to TRBJ2-7; TRBD1 aligns across 9 bases. There are 13 residues in the CDR3. V shed 6 bases and J 2 bases; nucleotides not matched to a gene: 2. Germline V gene data show CDR1 as MNHNY and CDR2 as SVGAGI (reference sequence). CDR3: CASRGQGTYEQYF. The CDR3, as DNA: TGTGCCAGCAGGGGACAGGGAACCTACGAGCAGTACTTC.

The rearrangement uses TRBV2 and TRBJ2-7, with 12 nucleotides matching TRBD2. The germline V gene encodes CDR1 SNHLY and CDR2 FYNNEI. The CDR3 runs to 15 residues. Trimming at V came to 4 bases and at J to 3 bases, leaving 4 bases not matched to a gene. CDR3 amino acids: CASSVTSGGVYEQYF. The CDR3 DNA reads TGTGCCAGCAGTGTGACTAGCGGGGGCGTCTACGAGCAGTACTTC.

This chain uses TRBV4-2 with TRBJ1-1; the match to TRBD1 covers 7 bases. This CDR3 is built from 14 residues. Germline assignment: CDR1 LGHNA and CDR2 YNFKEQ. J lost 4 bases, V lost 9 bases, and 11 bases had no gene match. As DNA, the CDR3 is TGTGCCAGTTCCGTGGAGGGGGCGAGCACTGAAGCTTTCTTT. The encoded protein is CASSVEGASTEAFF.

The chain joins TRBV6-1 to TRBJ2-7; 8 bases match TRBD1. The CDR3 spans 15 residues. Per germline, CDR1 MNHNS and CDR2 SASEGT. V shed 9 bases, J shed 1 base, and the junction held 11 bases outside the gene matches. The chain's CDR3 is CASTRLDRVSYEQYF. CDR3 coding DNA: TGTGCCAGTACAAGATTGGACAGGGTTTCCTACGAGCAGTACTTC.

J is TRBJ1-1 and V is TRBV5-1; TRBD1 might be the D (5 bases). The V and J ends lost 0 bases and 2 bases respectively, with 8 bases between them. CDR1 and CDR2 (germline): SGHRS, YFSETQ. The CDR3 loop spans 14 amino acids. The CDR3 sequence is CASSLAGANTEAFF. In DNA form, the CDR3 reads TGCGCCAGCAGCTTGGCTGGGGCAAACACTGAAGCTTTCTTT.

The rearrangement joins TRBV6-4 to TRBJ1-6, with D hard to call. Germline V gene sequence: CDR1 MRHNA, CDR2 SNTAGT. This CDR3 is 16 amino acids long. V gave up 3 bases and J gave up 9 bases, with 18 bases separating them. The CDR3 loop is CASSETFGSAGSPLHF. DNA of the CDR3: TGTGCCAGCAGTGAAACTTTCGGGAGTGCGGGTTCACCCCTCCACTTT.

This chain links TRBV6-6 with TRBJ1-6; 7 bases match TRBD1. Germline CDR1 is MNHNY and CDR2 is SVGAGI (reference sequence). Germline trimming cut 1 base from V and 9 bases from J; bases unmatched to any gene: 3. The CDR3 consists of 14 residues. As DNA, the CDR3 is TGTGCCAGCAGTTACTTGGCAGGGGGTTCACCCCTCCACTTT. Protein sequence: CASSYLAGGSPLHF.

The chain recombines TRBV6-5 with TRBJ2-7; 9 bases agree with TRBD1. The length of the CDR3 is 13 residues. CDR1 MNHEY and CDR2 SVGAGI come from the germline V gene. The J segment lost 3 bases and the V segment lost 8 bases, leaving 5 bases of the junction unmatched. Here the CDR3 DNA reads TGTGCCAGCTGGGACAGGGCCCACTACGAGCAGTACTTC. Translating it yields CASWDRAHYEQYF.

V gene TRBV19 combines with J gene TRBJ2-3, with D maybe TRBD1 (6 bases). Germline-derived CDR1 and CDR2 are LNHDA and SQIVND (reference sequence). Trimming took 9 bases from V and 2 from J, leaving 9 bases between them. The CDR3 length is 12 residues. The CDR3 region has the DNA TGTGCCAGCCGGGACACCACAGATACGCAGTATTTT. Translated, it gives CASRDTTDTQYF.

The chain uses TRBV7-2 and TRBJ2-5, with D uncertain. Per germline, CDR1 SGHTA and CDR2 FQGNSA. Deletions cut 2 bases from V and 2 bases from J, with 9 bases between. The CDR3 covers 14 residues. CDR3 sequence reads: CASSLWAIQETQYF. The CDR3 nucleotides are TGTGCCAGCAGCTTATGGGCAATACAAGAGACCCAGTACTTC.

In its sample, this clone was seen once. The chain recombines TRBV1 with TRBJ1-2; the DNA was not compared with TRBD1, the D call given in the table. TRBV1 is tagged as a pseudogene. There are 15 residues in the CDR3. CDR3 sequence reads: CTSSQVTGNSYGYTF. In nucleotides, the CDR3 is TGCACCAGCAGCCAAGTTACAGGGAACTCCTACGGCTACACCTTC.

The gene calls are TRBV10-3 and TRBJ2-5; 12 nucleotides agree with TRBD1. CDR3 length: 15 residues. Trimming removed 5 bases from V and 5 bases from J; junction bases left unmatched: 6. The V gene's germline CDR1 is ENHRY and CDR2 SYGVKD. The CDR3 bases are TGTGCCATCAGTCCGGGACAGGGGGCGCGTGAGACCCAGTACTTC. Residues: CAISPGQGARETQYF.

The chain uses TRBV30 and TRBJ2-1; the D gene is possibly TRBD2 (5 bases). The germline V gene has CDR1 GTSNPN and CDR2 SVGIG (reference sequence). V was trimmed by 4 bases and J by 7 bases, leaving 11 bases between them. The CDR3 totals 12 residues. In DNA, the CDR3 is TGTGCCTGGATCTGGGAGAAGAATGAGCAGTTCTTC. This sequence encodes CAWIWEKNEQFF.

This chain uses TRBV11-2 with TRBJ2-1; 10 positions agree with TRBD2. Germline V gene data show CDR1 as SGHAT and CDR2 as FQNNGV. This CDR3 spans 16 amino acids. The V segment lost 3 bases and the J segment 5 bases; nucleotides outside the gene matches: 7. In DNA form, the CDR3 reads TGTGCCAGCAGCTTCTTACTAGCGGGACTCAACAATGAGCAGTTCTTC. The encoded protein is CASSFLLAGLNNEQFF. Filled out from reference TRBV11-2 and TRBJ2-1, the complete variable domain reads EAGVAQSPRYKIIEKRQSVAFWCNPISGHATLYWYQQILGQGPKLLIQFQNNGVVDDSQLPKDRFSAERLKGVDSTLKIQPAKLEDSAVYLCASSFLLAGLNNEQFFGPGTRLTVL.

The chain has TRBV6-1 and TRBJ2-7, with 10 bases identical to TRBD1. V dropped 2 bases and J dropped 2; count of bases not matched to a gene: 15. This CDR3 spans 19 amino acids. CDR1 is MNHNS and CDR2 is SASEGT in the germline V gene. The CDR3 DNA reads TGTGCCAGCAGTGAAAGTGGGGGAACGGGACAGGGGTTAACCTACGAGCAGTACTTC. Translated: CASSESGGTGQGLTYEQYF.

The chain carries TRBV6-4 and TRBJ1-1, with D possibly TRBD1 on 5 matching bases. V gave up 10 bases and J gave up 4 bases, with 13 bases separating them. The CDR3 contains 12 residues. Germline-derived CDR1 and CDR2 are MRHNA and SNTAGT. CDR3 loop: CANYCRVTEAFF. Written as DNA, the CDR3 is TGTGCCAACTACTGCAGGGTCACTGAAGCTTTCTTT.

A remark on this clone: Sequence at one end of the junction differs from germline and may be a read error. The chain links TRBV14 to TRBJ1-2; D unclear. CDR1 and CDR2 (germline): SGHDN, FVKESK. This CDR3 comprises 14 residues. The CDR3 DNA reads as TGTGCCAGCAGCCTTCAAGCCCTCAGGTATGGCCACACCTTC. As protein: CASSLQALRYGHTF.

The CDR3 DNA reads as TGTGCCTGGAGTCGAGGGGGCTCCGTTCGTAATTCACCCCTCCACTTT. Translating gives CAWSRGGSVRNSPLHF. The chain recombines TRBV30 with TRBJ1-6; TRBD1 matches 7 bases. Trimming cost V 2 bases and J 6 bases; bases outside gene matches: 10. The CDR3 consists of 16 residues. Germline assignment: CDR1 GTSNPN and CDR2 SVGIG (reference sequence).

The chain employs TRBV18 and TRBJ2-7; D is perhaps TRBD2 (5 bases). Germline CDR1 reads KGHSH; CDR2 reads LQKENI. The CDR3 is 14 residues long. The ends were cut back, 6 bases at V and 2 bases at J, with 14 bases in the middle. DNA of the CDR3: TGTGCCAGCTCGCCCCAAGAGGGAACCTACGAGCAGTACTTC. It codes for CASSPQEGTYEQYF.

The chain is built from TRBV5-8 and TRBJ2-1, with 10 bases identical to TRBD2. The V segment lost 3 bases and the J segment 4 bases; nucleotides outside the gene matches: 4. The CDR3 has 15 residues. Looked up from germline, CDR1 is SGHTS and CDR2 is YDEGEE. CDR3 bases: TGTGCCAGCAGCTCCGGGACTAGCGTATACAATGAGCAGTTCTTC. This gives the protein CASSSGTSVYNEQFF.

This chain links TRBV7-9 with TRBJ2-5; D remains unclear. V lost 4 bases to trimming and J lost 5 bases, with 11 bases between them. CDR1 and CDR2 from the germline V gene are SEHNR and FQNEAQ (reference sequence). This CDR3 is built from 13 residues. The CDR3 region is CASSYGSSETQYF. In DNA, the CDR3 is TGTGCCAGCAGCTACGGTAGTTCGGAGACCCAGTACTTC.

V usage is TRBV7-9 and J usage is TRBJ2-7, with a possible D match to TRBD1 (6 bases). The CDR3 has 14 amino acids. The V gene lost 6 bases and the J gene lost 3 bases, with 15 bases spanning the gap. CDR1 is SEHNR, CDR2 FQNEAQ, per germline (reference sequence). The CDR3 spells CASRAGTMIYEQYF. In DNA form, the CDR3 reads TGTGCCAGCAGGGCCGGGACAATGATCTACGAGCAGTACTTC.

The genes are TRBV28 and TRBJ2-1, with 13 bases identical to TRBD2. With V trimmed by 7 bases and J by 1 base, 4 bases remained unmatched. CDR3 size: 16 residues. Germline-derived CDR1 and CDR2 are MDHEN and SYDVKM. The CDR3 region is CASIGTSGESYNEQFF. CDR3 sequence (DNA): TGTGCCAGCATCGGGACTAGCGGGGAGTCCTACAATGAGCAGTTCTTC. The variable domain in full, with the rest retrieved from reference TRBV28 and TRBJ2-1, is DVKVTQSSRYLVKRTGEKVFLECVQDMDHENMFWYRQDPGLGLRLIYFSYDVKMKEKGDIPEGYSVSREKKERFSLILESASTNQTSMYLCASIGTSGESYNEQFFGPGTRLTVL.

This clone has more than one count but fewer than ten. The chain recombines TRBV9 with TRBJ1-3; D may be TRBD1 (5 bases). The germline gives CDR1 SGDLS, CDR2 YYNGEE. V was cut by 3 bases and J by 2 bases, with 9 bases left in between. This CDR3 is built from 14 residues. This CDR3 is CASSGGQTGNTIYF. The CDR3 bases are TGTGCCAGCAGCGGCGGACAAACTGGAAACACCATATATTTT.

This chain uses TRBV7-6 with TRBJ1-2, with D possibly TRBD1 on 5 matching bases. The CDR3 runs to 15 residues. Trimming removed 0 bases at V and 5 bases at J, with 13 bases between. Germline loops: CDR1 SGHVS, CDR2 FNYEAQ. The CDR3 DNA follows: TGTGCCAGCAGCTTAGCGGCGGGGCCCTCTTATGGCTACACCTTC. Its protein is CASSLAAGPSYGYTF. The entire variable domain, with the rest obtained from reference TRBV7-6 and TRBJ1-2, is as follows: GAGVSQSPRYKVTKRGQDVALRCDPISGHVSLYWYRQALGQGPEFLTYFNYEAQQDKSGLPNDRFSAERPEGSISTLTIQRTEQRDSAMYRCASSLAAGPSYGYTFGSGTRLTVV.

The chain employs TRBV6-1 and TRBJ1-1; possible D gene TRBD1, 5 bases. Trimming removed 2 bases from V and 7 bases from J, with 14 bases in between. CDR3 length: 14 amino acids. CDR1 and CDR2 (germline): MNHNS, SASEGT. The chain's CDR3 is CASSERGGVLEAFF. CDR3 DNA: TGTGCCAGCAGTGAACGGGGGGGAGTCCTTGAAGCTTTCTTT.